This T cell receptor beta chain was documented in a study of blood T cell repertoires in COVID-19. On the study more broadly: Specimens from acute and convalescent COVID-19 originated in the United States, Italy and Spain. Nucleic acid was either cDNA or gDNA, and it came from T cells, B-cell-depleted T cells, or PBMCs.

As originally analysed: Reference gene primer amplification gave nucleated cell count estimates. TCRdb keeps only in-frame clones here, not all; method: immunoSEQ multiplex PCR. V, J and clone size are taken as reported in that table, and D and trimming were inferred from the DNA itself. Of some 130,000 clones in the sample, about 78% were seen once. Between the trimmed V and J ends, which lost 6 bases and 8 bases, there was a span of 15 bases. CDR3 size: 13 residues. Material for sequencing was peripheral blood. V and J are TRBV12-3 or TRBV12-4 and TRBJ2-3, with D unclear. This sequence was found in a man in his 60s who had recovered from COVID-19. This chain's CDR3 is CASSYIQTVTQYF. In DNA form, the CDR3 reads TGTGCCAGCAGCTACATACAGACGGTTACGCAGTATTTT.